This is a list of T cell receptor beta chains from one sample in a study of cytomegalovirus exposure and HLA in healthy donors. Measured with immunoSEQ multiplex PCR; TCRdb has only the in-frame clones, and not every one. The sample has roughly 120,000 clones, roughly 87% seen once; the top ten hold around 1.4%. Sequencing used PBMCs. These receptors were collected from a woman aged 18-30 years in good health and CMV-seronegative. Each CDR3 is given with its conserved first and last residue. A D gene is named only where the DNA matches it firmly. Part of the rows lack a size; the others show once, few, many or a class for expanded clones.

V	D	J	size	DNA	CDR3
TRBV6-1	NA	TRBJ1-6	NA	TGTGCCAGCAGTGAAACGGCAGGGGTAGAGGGGTCACCCCTCCACTTT	CASSETAGVEGSPLHF
TRBV15	NA	TRBJ2-5	NA	TGTGCCACCAGCAGTTTTTTCCTGGCTCAAGAGACCCAGTACTTC	CATSSFFLAQETQYF
TRBV6-1	NA	TRBJ1-5	NA	TGTGCCAGCACAGAATATAGCAATCAGCCCCAGCATTTT	CASTEYSNQPQHF
TRBV5-3	NA	TRBJ1-1	NA	TGTGCCAGAAGCGGCCGGGGTTTGGTGCCGGACACTGAAGCTTTCTTT	CARSGRGLVPDTEAFF
TRBV6-5	NA	TRBJ2-3	once	TGTGCCAGCAGGGCTCAGCGGTCCACAGATACGCAGTATTTT	CASRAQRSTDTQYF
TRBV5-5	NA	TRBJ2-5	once	TGTGCCAGCACCCCCCGTAGGGGTACGGAGACCCAGTACTTC	CASTPRRGTETQYF
TRBV18	NA	TRBJ2-5	NA	TGTGCCAGCTCACCGCCCGAGGTATCTGAGACCCAGTACTTC	CASSPPEVSETQYF
TRBV7-9	NA	TRBJ2-3	NA	TGTGCCAGCAGCTTATCTAGGGGAAGCACAGATACGCAGTATTTT	CASSLSRGSTDTQYF
TRBV9	TRBD1	TRBJ1-2	NA	TGTGCCAGCAGCCCCGGGACAGGGGGTAGCTATGGCTACACCTTC	CASSPGTGGSYGYTF
TRBV5-1	NA	TRBJ1-4	NA	TGCGCCAGCAGCCGGGGGGCTGCAACTAATGAAAAACTGTTTTTT	CASSRGAATNEKLFF
TRBV5-4	NA	TRBJ1-1	once	TGTGCCAGCAGCTCACCTGGGGAGTCGAGCACTGAAGCTTTCTTT	CASSSPGESSTEAFF
TRBV7-2	NA	TRBJ2-7	NA	TGTGCCAGCAGCTTGAGAACCGGGGGACAGTACGAGCAGTACTTC	CASSLRTGGQYEQYF
TRBV27	NA	TRBJ2-5	NA	TGTGCCAGCACCCACCGGCGGGGTGAGACCCAGTACTTC	CASTHRRGETQYF
TRBV29-1	TRBD1	TRBJ2-7	NA	TGCAGCGTTCTGGGACAGGGGATGGAGGAGCAGTACTTC	CSVLGQGMEEQYF
TRBV6-6	TRBD1	TRBJ1-3	NA	TGTGCCAGCAGTCTCAGGGGGAAATCTGGAAACACCATATATTTT	CASSLRGKSGNTIYF